This TCR beta chain was captured in a study of cytomegalovirus exposure and HLA in healthy donors. Turning to this clone: Its specificity is unknown.

The study, taken as a whole, reports: Later analysis demonstrated an association between a missense DCLRE1C variant and TCR beta V- and J-gene trimming. Through in vitro validation, three CMV-associated chains were shown to be specific for CMV antigens. Productive rates of about 90% or about 30% were seen for most TCR beta V segments in an earlier analysis. The authors judged a highly shared variant cluster likely a sequencing artifact.

PCR was performed using 60 Vbeta and 13 Jbeta primers. Sequencing was performed with immunoSEQ multiplex PCR; in TCRdb, only in-frame clones are kept and a portion is missing. This table holds some 150,000 clones, 60% to 85% found once. The TCR originated in a man aged 30 to 39 in good health and CMV-seropositive. The specimen was PBMCs.

CDR3 DNA sequence: TGTGCCATCAGTGAGTCGCAGGGAGGCCAAGAGACCCAGTACTTC. Protein product: CAISESQGGQETQYF. V and J are TRBV10-3 and TRBJ2-5; tentatively, D is TRBD2 (6 bases). Trimming cost V 0 bases and J 1 base, with 9 bases left between them. This CDR3 has 15 residues. Per germline, CDR1 ENHRY and CDR2 SYGVKD.